The following is a TCR beta chain sequence with its context. This clonotype was found a few times. It has no known antigen specificity. No qualities accompany the bases; no much larger clone lies one base away. Including cysteine and phenylalanine, the CDR3 has 16 amino acids. The DNA shown is the 48-base CDR3, in frame from base 1. V loses 4 bases at its end and J loses 2 bases; junction bases beyond the gene matches: 7. From the germline V gene (reference sequence), CDR1 is SGHKS and CDR2 is YYEKEE. These data belong to a study of patients and donors after allogeneic stem cell transplantation (dated by TCRdb to about 2020). Library construction relied on RT-PCR. Sequencing instrument: NextSeq 550. TCRdb ran its own pipeline on the public reads, namely fastp trimming at Q25 and MiXCR clone calling, and kept in-frame beta chains. Every CDR3 protein is listed once, alongside the most common genes and DNA of its rows. This sample has hundreds of thousands of distinct CDR3 sequences in its table, and under 20% of those were observed once. The top ten clones comprise roughly 7% of the sample.

The rearranged chain carries TRBV5-5 and TRBJ1-5; 9 bases in the junction line up with TRBD1. The sample comprised blood, either unsorted or a sorted T cell fraction (not recorded which). The TCR comes from a human donor who was either an allogeneic HSCT recipient or a stem cell or donor lymphocyte infusion donor (not recorded which). It is not recorded whose cells these are; they may come from a transplant donor. In nucleotide form, the sequence is TGTGCCAGCAGCATGGGGACAGGGTTTGGCAATCAGCCCCAGCATTTT. It translates to CASSMGTGFGNQPQHF. Here the CDR3 is joined to the reference TRBV5-5 and TRBJ1-5 genes, and the full variable domain is: DAGVTQSPTHLIKTRGQQVTLRCSPISGHKSVSWYQQVLGQGPQFIFQYYEKEERGRGNFPDRFSARQFPNYSSELNVNALLLGDSALYLCASSMGTGFGNQPQHFGDGTRLSIL.